These T cell receptor beta chains were read from a single sample in a study of CXCR3-negative and CXCR3-positive naive CD8 T cells. With the 5' RACE reads reprocessed, TCRdb shows one record per CDR3 protein and no DNA. There are fewer than 90,000 distinct CDR3 sequences in the sample, with 0.62% held by the top ten. The specimen sequenced was naive CXCR3+ CD8+ T cells from blood. These receptors all stem from a human donor in good health. Some clones in this sample may be carry-over from other donors' samples. Both conserved end residues are part of each CDR3. Each record gives: V gene, J gene, CDR3 length, CDR3 protein.

v_gene: TRBV20-1; j_gene: TRBJ1-1; len: 14; CDR3aa: CSARPETGGTEAFF
v_gene: TRBV6-6; j_gene: TRBJ2-1; len: 15; CDR3aa: CASSYVGGEYNEQFF
v_gene: TRBV20-1; j_gene: TRBJ2-3; len: 17; CDR3aa: CSARDTRTSATTDTQYF
v_gene: TRBV14; j_gene: TRBJ2-7; len: 15; CDR3aa: CASSPGRFRADEQYF
v_gene: TRBV12-3/TRBV12-4; j_gene: TRBJ2-7; len: 14; CDR3aa: CASSLSGDGYEQYF
v_gene: TRBV20-1; j_gene: TRBJ2-7; len: 12; CDR3aa: CSASRGEGEQYF
v_gene: TRBV5-5; j_gene: TRBJ1-5; len: 18; CDR3aa: CASSDVFTSPLGNQPQHF
v_gene: TRBV7-7; j_gene: TRBJ2-2; len: 15; CDR3aa: CASSLAGLNTGELFF
v_gene: TRBV12-3/TRBV12-4; j_gene: TRBJ2-1; len: 13; CDR3aa: CASSLRQYNEQFF
v_gene: TRBV29-1; j_gene: TRBJ2-2; len: 16; CDR3aa: CSVQGDSEIITGELFF
v_gene: TRBV14; j_gene: TRBJ2-1; len: 14; CDR3aa: CASSSTSGSNEQFF
v_gene: TRBV5-1; j_gene: TRBJ2-7; len: 16; CDR3aa: CTSSSLTGASSYEQYF
v_gene: TRBV6-5; j_gene: TRBJ2-2; len: 16; CDR3aa: CASRSGQGRFNGELFF
v_gene: TRBV6-2/TRBV6-3; j_gene: TRBJ2-7; len: 14; CDR3aa: CASSHRDSSPEQYF
v_gene: TRBV27; j_gene: TRBJ1-1; len: 12; CDR3aa: CASSGMNTEAFF
v_gene: TRBV29-1; j_gene: TRBJ2-4; len: 14; CDR3aa: CSVEGPREDNIQYF
v_gene: TRBV9; j_gene: TRBJ2-3; len: 15; CDR3aa: CASSSPGTGIDTQYF
v_gene: TRBV5-1; j_gene: TRBJ2-6; len: 19; CDR3aa: CASSWEFDRTDSGANVLTF
v_gene: TRBV6-5; j_gene: TRBJ2-1; len: 12; CDR3aa: CASSYGRGEQFF
v_gene: TRBV28; j_gene: TRBJ2-1; len: 16; CDR3aa: CASSFLVADYYNEQFF
v_gene: TRBV19; j_gene: TRBJ1-1; len: 13; CDR3aa: CASTLGQYTEAFF
v_gene: TRBV12-3/TRBV12-4; j_gene: TRBJ2-2; len: 22; CDR3aa: CASSLAPFEVAGGQVNTGELFF
v_gene: TRBV20-1; j_gene: TRBJ2-2; len: 19; CDR3aa: CSARDLGRVGGPNTGELFF
v_gene: TRBV25-1; j_gene: TRBJ2-1; len: 16; CDR3aa: CASSESTGPSYNEQFF
v_gene: TRBV12-3/TRBV12-4; j_gene: TRBJ2-7; len: 13; CDR3aa: CASTKGQGYEQYF
v_gene: TRBV5-5; j_gene: TRBJ2-3; len: 14; CDR3aa: CASSPDTAPDTQYF
v_gene: TRBV12-3/TRBV12-4; j_gene: TRBJ2-1; len: 12; CDR3aa: CASSGTSGDQFF
v_gene: TRBV5-1; j_gene: TRBJ2-7; len: 17; CDR3aa: CASSTVGAGQGLNEQYF
v_gene: TRBV30; j_gene: TRBJ2-4; len: 17; CDR3aa: CAGQKGTSGGLWNIQYF
v_gene: TRBV4-1; j_gene: TRBJ1-1; len: 13; CDR3aa: CASSPQGSTEAFF
v_gene: TRBV28; j_gene: TRBJ2-7; len: 15; CDR3aa: CASSLGRVVTYEQYF
v_gene: TRBV5-6; j_gene: TRBJ2-1; len: 15; CDR3aa: CASSFFTSGDNEQFF
v_gene: TRBV28; j_gene: TRBJ2-5; len: 15; CDR3aa: CASWGWAGDRETQYF
v_gene: TRBV5-1; j_gene: TRBJ2-7; len: 16; CDR3aa: CASSFAPDRGSYEQYF
v_gene: TRBV6-6; j_gene: TRBJ1-5; len: 14; CDR3aa: CASSDEFKGGPQHF
v_gene: TRBV29-1; j_gene: TRBJ2-1; len: 16; CDR3aa: CSVEDPGTSGNNEQFF
v_gene: TRBV7-6; j_gene: TRBJ1-5; len: 16; CDR3aa: CASSLGDRGGNQPQHF
v_gene: TRBV14; j_gene: TRBJ2-7; len: 15; CDR3aa: CASSQLQGAVYEQYF
v_gene: TRBV7-8; j_gene: TRBJ2-2; len: 18; CDR3aa: CASSLAFSGTGFFGELFF
v_gene: TRBV12-3/TRBV12-4; j_gene: TRBJ2-3; len: 14; CDR3aa: CASSSGESTDTQYF
v_gene: TRBV21-1; j_gene: TRBJ1-6; len: 16; CDR3aa: CASSGTGVGGYSPLHF
v_gene: TRBV12-3/TRBV12-4; j_gene: TRBJ2-1; len: 12; CDR3aa: CASSTGGNEQFF
v_gene: TRBV7-3; j_gene: TRBJ2-1; len: 14; CDR3aa: CASSLGLAPNEQFF
v_gene: TRBV12-3/TRBV12-4; j_gene: TRBJ1-1; len: 14; CDR3aa: CASTMGEGGAEAFF
v_gene: TRBV6-6; j_gene: TRBJ1-2; len: 13; CDR3aa: CASRSGTGHGYTF
v_gene: TRBV18; j_gene: TRBJ2-2; len: 16; CDR3aa: CASSAIPQRNTGELFF